One and the same sample provided the 19 T cell receptor beta chains below, sequenced in a study of OX40 agonist ivuxolimab in advanced cancers. Clones were sequenced by immunoSEQ multiplex PCR, and TCRdb holds only the in-frame ones, with some missing. Of fewer than 80,000 clones listed, roughly four fifths are singletons. The sequencing here drew on CD4+ or CD8+ T cells sorted from blood, taken in a trial of the OX40 agonist ivuxolimab. The receptors here all came from an adult with an advanced solid tumor such as melanoma, head and neck, liver or kidney cancer.

J is TRBJ2-7 and V is TRBV7-8, with TRBD2 matching 13 bases. Germline lookup yields CDR1 SGHVS and CDR2 FQNEAQ. This CDR3 region has 14 residues. Trimming at V came to 6 bases and at J to 7 bases, leaving 6 bases not matched to a gene. The CDR3 DNA is TGTGCCAGCAGGCGACTAGCGGGGGGTGGTGAGCAGTACTTC. Translation gives CASRRLAGGGEQYF. Full variable domain (missing parts from reference TRBV7-8 and TRBJ2-7): GAGVSQSPRYKVAKRGQDVALRCDPISGHVSLFWYQQALGQGPEFLTYFQNEAQLDKSGLPSDRFFAERPEGSVSTLKIQRTQQEDSAVYLCASRRLAGGGEQYFGPGTRLTVT.

V gene TRBV7-3 combines with J gene TRBJ2-5; D unresolved. Germline lookup yields CDR1 SGHTA and CDR2 FQGTGA. The CDR3 sequence is 13 residues long. Trimming took 4 bases from V and 5 from J, leaving 11 bases between them. Written as DNA, the CDR3 is TGTGCCAGCAGCTCCTCATCACGGGAGACCCAGTACTTC. Its translation: CASSSSSRETQYF. The full variable domain, its missing parts supplied by reference TRBV7-3 and TRBJ2-5, is GAGVSQTPSNKVTEKGKYVELRCDPISGHTALYWYRQSLGQGPEFLIYFQGTGAADDSGLPNDRFFAVRPEGSVSTLKIQRTERGDSAVYLCASSSSSRETQYFGPGTRLLVL.

The V gene is TRBV6-1, the J gene TRBJ1-5; the D is unclear. Germline lookup yields CDR1 MNHNS and CDR2 SASEGT. CDR3 length: 12 residues. V was cut by 6 bases and J by 15 bases, with 18 bases left in between. Written as DNA, the CDR3 is TGTGCCAGCAGGAGTTACGGATCAGGCTTGCATTTT. It translates to CASRSYGSGLHF.

The chain uses TRBV28 and TRBJ2-4; D is perhaps TRBD1 or TRBD2 (5 bases each). Per germline, CDR1 MDHEN and CDR2 SYDVKM. V lost 1 base, J lost 15 bases, and 16 bases lay in between. The CDR3 covers 13 residues. The CDR3 is CASSLSMGRSSYF. CDR3 nucleotide sequence: TGTGCCAGCAGTTTATCCATGGGACGCTCCTCGTACTTC.

The genes are TRBV18 and TRBJ2-3; tentatively, D is TRBD2 (6 bases). Germline V gene sequence: CDR1 KGHSH, CDR2 LQKENI. The CDR3 has 13 amino acids. The germline V and J ends were trimmed by 2 bases and 4 bases, with 7 bases remaining between them. The CDR3 nucleotides are TGTGCCAGCTCACCAGGCGGGGCAGATACGCAGTATTTT. Residues: CASSPGGADTQYF.

The chain combines TRBV5-4 with TRBJ1-1; D is perhaps TRBD1 (5 bases). This CDR3 contains 13 residues. CDR1 is SGHNT and CDR2 is YYREEE in the germline V gene (reference sequence). Deletions cut 5 bases from V and 4 bases from J, with 12 bases between. The CDR3 sequence is CASRLSGTTEAFF. CDR3 DNA: TGTGCCAGCAGACTATCAGGGACCACTGAAGCTTTCTTT.

The chain combines TRBV18 with TRBJ1-5; D may be TRBD1 (6 bases). The CDR3 runs to 16 residues. Looked up from germline, CDR1 is KGHSH and CDR2 is LQKENI. Trimming took 4 bases from V and 5 from J, leaving 18 bases between them. For the CDR3, the DNA is TGTGCCAGCTCACTTCAACCCAGGGGCCAACATCAGCCCCAGCATTTT. This sequence encodes CASSLQPRGQHQPQHF.

This chain connects TRBV28 to TRBJ1-1; no firm D call. CDR3 size: 13 residues. Germline CDR1 and CDR2: MDHEN and SYDVKM. Trimming took off 9 bases at V and 0 bases at J, with 11 bases between the two ends. The CDR3 loop is CASTRAMNTEAFF. The CDR3 region has the DNA TGTGCCAGTACGAGGGCTATGAACACTGAAGCTTTCTTT.

This chain connects TRBV9 to TRBJ2-3; D call uncertain. CDR1 SGDLS and CDR2 YYNGEE come from the germline V gene. V was trimmed by 3 bases and J by 7 bases, leaving 6 bases between them. The CDR3 has 11 residues. This CDR3 reads CASSEGNTQYF. DNA for the CDR3: TGTGCCAGCAGCGAGGGTAATACGCAGTATTTT.

The genes are TRBV6-6 and TRBJ2-3; 8 bases fit TRBD2. Germline CDR1 MNHNY, CDR2 SVGAGI (reference sequence). The CDR3 runs 16 residues. V shed 0 bases and J 5 bases; nucleotides not matched to a gene: 7. CDR3 in DNA: TGTGCCAGCAGTTACTCTCGGGGGGGCCGGGGAGATACGCAGTATTTT. Translated, it gives CASSYSRGGRGDTQYF.

V and J are TRBV7-9 and TRBJ1-3, with unresolved D. There are 14 residues in the CDR3. Per the germline V gene, CDR1 is SEHNR and CDR2 is FQNEAQ (reference sequence). V was trimmed by 7 bases and J by 4 bases, leaving 14 bases between them. The CDR3 protein is CASTPERGGNTIYF. The DNA of the CDR3 is TGTGCCAGCACCCCAGAGCGGGGAGGAAACACCATATATTTT. The full variable domain, rest sourced from reference TRBV7-9 and TRBJ1-3, is DTGVSQNPRHKITKRGQNVTFRCDPISEHNRLYWYRQTLGQGPEFLTYFQNEAQLEKSRLLSDRFSAERPKGSFSTLEIQRTEQGDSAMYLCASTPERGGNTIYFGEGSWLTVV.

This chain joins TRBV6-5 and TRBJ2-7; tentatively, D is TRBD1 (6 bases). The CDR3 spans 14 residues. Looked up from germline, CDR1 is MNHEY and CDR2 is SVGAGI. Trimming removed 6 bases at V and 0 bases at J, with 12 bases between. CDR3: CASRSPGHSYEQYF. The CDR3 nucleotides read TGTGCCAGCAGATCACCGGGACACTCCTACGAGCAGTACTTC.

The chain is built from TRBV6-5 and TRBJ2-3, with D perhaps matching TRBD1 (5 bases). The CDR3 has 15 residues. Germline values: CDR1 MNHEY, CDR2 SVGAGI. Trimming took 0 bases from V and 2 from J, leaving 9 bases between them. The CDR3 region has the DNA TGTGCCAGCAGTTACTCAGGGGAAATCACAGATACGCAGTATTTT. Amino acids: CASSYSGEITDTQYF.

This clone appeared once. The V call is TRBV10-2, the J call TRBJ2-2; D call uncertain. The germline V and J ends were trimmed by 0 bases and 4 bases, with 9 bases remaining between them. CDR3 size: 15 residues. CDR1 and CDR2 from the germline V gene are WSHSY and SAAADI. CDR3 DNA: TGCGCCAGCAGTGAGTCGGTAGCACCCACCGGGGAGCTGTTTTTT. This translates into CASSESVAPTGELFF.

The rearrangement links TRBV6-1 to TRBJ2-2; maybe TRBD1 (6 bases). This CDR3 has 13 residues. The germline V gene encodes CDR1 MNHNS and CDR2 SASEGT. V was cut by 8 bases and J by 4 bases, with 11 bases left in between. CDR3: CASSEGGTGELFF. In DNA, the CDR3 is TGTGCCAGCTCCGAAGGGGGCACCGGGGAGCTGTTTTTT.

The CDR3 reads CASSESPAEGYGYTF. The CDR3 DNA follows: TGTGCCAGCAGTGAATCCCCAGCGGAGGGGTATGGCTACACCTTC. The chain is built from TRBV6-1 and TRBJ1-2, with D possibly being TRBD1 (5 bases). Germline-derived CDR1 and CDR2 are MNHNS and SASEGT. This CDR3 comprises 15 residues. V was shortened by 2 bases and J by 5 bases, with 15 bases between the two germline ends.

The rearrangement links TRBV7-3 to TRBJ2-7; 9 bases align to TRBD1. V lost 7 bases to trimming and J lost 1 base; unmatched junction nucleotides: 8. CDR3 length: 15 amino acids. Germline CDR1 is SGHTA and CDR2 is FQGTGA. The CDR3: CASTRGGTGSYEQYF. CDR3 DNA: TGTGCCAGCACGCGCGGTGGGACAGGGTCCTACGAGCAGTACTTC.

V gene TRBV29-1 combines with J gene TRBJ1-1; D perhaps matches TRBD1 (6 bases). V lost 6 bases to trimming and J lost 0 bases, with 14 bases between them. There are 14 residues in the CDR3. Per the germline V gene, CDR1 is SQVTM and CDR2 is ANQGSEA. The CDR3 is CSVTGGRVNTEAFF. Here the CDR3 DNA reads TGCAGCGTCACGGGGGGCAGGGTGAACACTGAAGCTTTCTTT.

J is TRBJ1-5 and V is TRBV28; no firm D call. The germline V gene encodes CDR1 MDHEN and CDR2 SYDVKM. The V end lost 0 bases, the J end lost 4 bases, and 7 bases lay between the germline ends. The CDR3 is made up of 14 amino acids. CDR3 sequence: CASSLWVGNQPQHF. CDR3 bases: TGTGCCAGCAGTTTATGGGTGGGGAATCAGCCCCAGCATTTT. Supplemented by reference TRBV28 and TRBJ1-5, the full variable domain reads DVKVTQSSRYLVKRTGEKVFLECVQDMDHENMFWYRQDPGLGLRLIYFSYDVKMKEKGDIPEGYSVSREKKERFSLILESASTNQTSMYLCASSLWVGNQPQHFGDGTRLSIL.